Listed below are T cell receptor beta chains from one sample, sequenced in a study of blood T cell repertoires in COVID-19. TCRdb keeps only in-frame clones here, not all; method: immunoSEQ multiplex PCR. The sample includes approximately 47,000 clones, 75% to 90% of them seen just once. The sequenced sample consisted of peripheral blood. These receptors all come from a human donor with active COVID-19. The donor label of this sample is uncertain. Each CDR3 is given with its conserved first and last residue. Only part of the rows carry a size: once, few, many, or a class if the clone is expanded.

-	TRBV18	CASSPLGLVGTEAFF
-	TRBV11-3	CASSFGTSSYNEQFF
-	TRBV9	CASSVSSRGNEQFF
-	TRBV12-3/TRBV12-4	CASSHATRGYTF
-	TRBV7-2	CASSLGGLAGEGEQYF
-	TRBV3-1/TRBV3-2	CASSQALEAFF
-	TRBV27	CASSLRGGPRLTDTQYF
-	TRBV9	CASSVAGTGADTQYF
once	TRBV29-1	CSAETRLSDVEAFF
-	TRBV3-1/TRBV3-2	CASSKGFGGASQETQYF
-	TRBV2	CASSPRGRGSNTGELFF
-	TRBV7-8	CASSSGTGVDEQYF
-	TRBV25-1	CASSQNNEQFF
few	TRBV25-1	CATSGIGWSPLHF
-	TRBV4-1	CASSQVGSEQYF
-	TRBV4-3	CASSQDATSADTQYF
-	TRBV7-9	CASSPGTSVYEQYF
once	TRBV9	CASSPRGNENTGELFF
-	TRBV21-1	CASSKVQGNYGYTF
-	TRBV24-1	CATSDPTGSGEKLFF
-	TRBV18	CASATGGANYGYTF
-	TRBV5-1	CASSLGVGVETQYF
-	TRBV20-1	CSASRTGVEQYF
-	TRBV5-1	CASSSGTLTEAFF
-	TRBV2	CAGGSSGSSEQFF
-	TRBV5-4	CASTLPAGVGTGELFF
-	TRBV6-5	CASRPGTAYNSPLHF
-	TRBV2	CASRQTDTLYGYTF
-	TRBV7-3	CASSSRQVPPGELFF
once	TRBV3-1/TRBV3-2	CASSQRAGTEAFF
few	TRBV5-4	CASSFWNTEAFF
-	TRBV5-1	CASSLVGATDTQYF
-	TRBV28	CASRTSGRAWRNEQFF
-	TRBV19	CASMQGLYNEQFF
-	TRBV28	CASSPTRTGGSYGYTF
-	TRBV2	CASSVVAGGHYGYTF
-	TRBV28	CASSQLNTEAFF
-	TRBV9	CASSFDRNSPLHF
few	TRBV6-5	CASSPGDGNQPQHF
few	TRBV28	CASSSPSLAGAWYF
-	TRBV4-2	CASSPGSGYTEAFF
once	TRBV11-3	CASSLDLASSYEQYF
-	TRBV23-1	CASSQSKLNTEAFF
-	TRBV6-5	CASSQSQGTEAFF
few	TRBV30	CAWSPGTVYNSPLHF
once	TRBV5-1	CASSLWSGNTYEQYF
-	TRBV28	CASSLSAREVAFF
-	TRBV6-5	CASRLGGGAPNEQFF
-	TRBV5-1	CASRSRTDTGELFF
-	TRBV3-1/TRBV3-2	CASSQGYRGRGNQPQHF